The 26 T cell receptor beta chains in this list originate from one sample, sequenced in a study of read filtering for tumor transcriptome and immune sequencing. Molecular barcoded adaptors covering alpha/delta and beta/gamma chains were used on 400 to 450 ng RNA. TCRdb re-analysed the reads in MiXCR, keeping a single row per CDR3 protein. There are more than 35,000 distinct CDR3 sequences in the sample; 14% occur only once, and around 19% lies in the top ten. Sequencing input: a population of CD138-negative cells sorted from bone marrow. The receptors were sampled from a donor at least 40 years old with multiple myeloma.

Many counts were recorded for this clonotype. This sequence joins TRBV9 and TRBJ2-7; maybe TRBD1 (5 bases). The V end lost 3 bases, the J end lost 6 bases, and 16 bases lay between the germline ends. CDR3 length: 14 amino acids. Germline CDR1 SGDLS, CDR2 YYNGEE. CDR3 residues: CASSAVPRGSEQYF. CDR3 DNA sequence: TGTGCCAGCAGCGCCGTGCCTAGGGGTTCCGAGCAGTACTTC.

Points on this clonotype: It is likely a read error, because the conserved phenylalanine at the end of the CDR3 is missing. The gene calls are TRBV29-1 and TRBJ2-3; D is perhaps TRBD1 or TRBD2 (5 bases each). Germline values: CDR1 SQVTM, CDR2 ANQGSEA. The CDR3 spans 16 residues. Between the trimmed V and J ends, which lost 0 bases and 3 bases, there was a span of 16 bases. The CDR3 DNA reads TGCAGCGTTGAAGACGGGGCTACCCGGGGAACAGATACGCAGTATCTT. Translating it yields CSVEDGATRGTDTQYL.

This clonotype showed up many times. The gene calls are TRBV20-1 and TRBJ2-1; no firm D call. This CDR3 region has 11 residues. V was cut by 1 base and J by 13 bases, with 11 bases left in between. In germline, CDR1 is DFQATT, CDR2 SNEGSKA (reference sequence). CDR3 DNA: TGCAGTGCTAGAGGGGATGTCGCCCAGTTCTTC. This codes for CSARGDVAQFF.

This clonotype was seen ten or more times. The genes are TRBV7-9 and TRBJ2-1, with D perhaps TRBD1 (5 bases). Germline V CDR1 and CDR2: SEHNR, FQNEAQ (reference sequence). The V gene lost 0 bases and the J gene lost 4 bases, with 13 bases spanning the gap. This CDR3 is 16 amino acids long. In DNA form, the CDR3 reads TGTGCCAGCAGCTTAGCGGGGCAGGGATGGTACAATGAGCAGTTCTTC. It is translated as CASSLAGQGWYNEQFF.

This clonotype was detected only a few times. The V and J genes are TRBV10-3 and TRBJ1-2, with D possibly matching TRBD1 (6 bases). Trimming shortened V by 8 bases and J by 0 bases, and 7 bases separated the two germline ends. The germline CDR1 and CDR2 sequences are ENHRY and SYGVKD. The CDR3 covers 12 residues. CDR3 loop: CAIRTANYGYTF. The DNA for the CDR3 is TGTGCCATCCGGACAGCTAACTATGGCTACACCTTC.

The rearrangement links TRBV23-1 to TRBJ2-1, with D possibly TRBD2 on 5 matching bases. TRBV23-1 is an open reading frame, and its role is uncertain. Trimming shortened V by 0 bases and J by 3 bases, and 18 bases separated the two germline ends. This CDR3 has 18 residues. The CDR3: CASSQSAEATRCYNEQFF. The CDR3 bases are TGCGCCAGCAGTCAATCGGCGGAGGCAACGAGGTGCTACAATGAGCAGTTCTTC.

The gene calls are TRBV5-4 and TRBJ2-1; 12 nucleotides align to TRBD2. Trimming took 4 bases from V and 9 from J; bases not matched to a gene: 17. CDR1 SGHNT and CDR2 YYREEE come from the germline V gene (reference sequence). This CDR3 region has 18 residues. In DNA form, the CDR3 reads TGTGCCAGCAGCCAACCGCTGGGGCTAGCGGGGGGGCCCAGTGAGCAGTTCTTC. The encoded protein is CASSQPLGLAGGPSEQFF.

Remarks on this clonotype: Just one base apart from a much larger clone, this may be a read error. This sequence joins TRBV6-2 or TRBV6-3 and TRBJ2-7; perhaps D is TRBD1 or TRBD2 (5 bases each). From germline, CDR1 is MNHEY and CDR2 SVGEGT. The CDR3 spans 12 residues. The CDR3: CASYDRDYEQDF. CDR3 nucleotide sequence: TGTGCCAGCTACGACAGAGACTACGAGCAGGACTTC.

To note about this clonotype: This may stem from a read error, because a much larger clone lies one nucleotide away. The chain has TRBV4-1 and TRBJ1-4, with 7 bases that match TRBD1. This CDR3 is built from 14 residues. From germline, CDR1 is MGHRA and CDR2 YSYEKL. CDR3 amino acids: CASSLTGFREKRFF. CDR3 in DNA: TGCGCCAGCAGCCTGACAGGGTTTCGTGAAAAACGGTTTTTT.

Points on this clonotype: Sequence at one end of the junction differs from germline and may be a read error. The chain is built from TRBV6-5 and TRBJ2-3; possibly TRBD2 for D (7 bases). The CDR3 runs to 13 residues. Germline V gene sequence: CDR1 MNHEY, CDR2 SVGAGI. CDR3 nucleotides: TGTGCCGGCAGCCCCAGGGGAGGGGATACGCAGTATTTT. Its protein is CAGSPRGGDTQYF.

This clonotype came up many times. The chain couples TRBV2 to TRBJ2-3, with D uncertain. Germline CDR1 and CDR2: SNHLY and FYNNEI. V lost 6 bases, J lost 3 bases, and 7 bases lay in between. The CDR3 sequence is 12 residues long. The CDR3 DNA follows: TGTGCCAGCAGCCGGTTAACAGATACGCAGTATTTT. Amino acid sequence: CASSRLTDTQYF.

Regarding this clonotype: This likely stems from a read error, as it lies one base from a far larger clone. The rearrangement links TRBV5-8 to TRBJ1-1; D ambiguous. This CDR3 contains 13 residues. Germline lookup yields CDR1 SGHTS and CDR2 YDEGEE. CDR3 region: CASSLDLNPEAFF. The CDR3 DNA follows: TGTGCCAGCAGCTTGGACCTGAACCCTGAAGCTTTCTTT.

This clonotype came up many times. The V and J genes are TRBV7-9 and TRBJ2-3, with 9 bases matching TRBD1. Per germline, CDR1 SEHNR and CDR2 FQNEAQ (reference sequence). V shed 5 bases and J 4 bases; nucleotides not matched to a gene: 16. CDR3 size: 18 residues. CDR3: CASSPTYGRTGDADTQYF. In DNA form, the CDR3 reads TGTGCCAGCAGCCCAACATATGGTAGGACAGGGGACGCAGATACGCAGTATTTT.

This clonotype was counted at least ten times. The chain joins TRBV7-9 to TRBJ2-2; TRBD1 aligns across 7 bases. Germline assignment: CDR1 SEHNR and CDR2 FQNEAQ (reference sequence). This CDR3 spans 15 amino acids. Trimming at V came to 6 bases and at J to 7 bases, leaving 11 bases not matched to a gene. This chain's CDR3 is CASRPRQGAVGELFF. The CDR3 bases are TGTGCCAGCAGACCTAGACAGGGTGCGGTCGGGGAGCTGTTTTTT.

This clonotype has ten or more counts. The chain couples TRBV7-9 to TRBJ2-5; 7 bases are shared with TRBD1. Germline V gene data show CDR1 as SEHNR and CDR2 as FQNEAQ (reference sequence). Trimming cost V 5 bases and J 2 bases; bases outside gene matches: 11. CDR3 size: 16 residues. The CDR3, as DNA: TGTGCCAGCAGCCGGAATCCGGGACAGCATCAAGAGACCCAGTACTTC. Translation: CASSRNPGQHQETQYF.

This clonotype was seen many times. The CDR3 DNA follows: TGTGCCAGCAGTGAATGGGGTAGTACGGAAGGCGGATCGAGAAACATTCAGTACTTC. It translates to CASSEWGSTEGGSRNIQYF. The chain couples TRBV25-1 to TRBJ2-4; D is uncertain. CDR1 MGHDK and CDR2 SYGVNS come from the germline V gene. Trimming stripped 1 base from V and 6 bases from J, with 25 bases between. This CDR3 region has 19 residues.

This clonotype turned up a few times. This clone may be a read error of a much larger clone one base away. The chain combines TRBV10-2 with TRBJ2-5, with D unresolved. This CDR3 spans 12 amino acids. From germline, CDR1 is WSHSY and CDR2 SAAADI. V lost 4 bases to trimming and J lost 5 bases, with 8 bases between them. The CDR3 DNA follows: TGCGCCAGCAGTGGGCCCCCCGAGACCCAGTACTTC. Translating gives CASSGPPETQYF.

The sample holds many counts of this clonotype. The chain is built from TRBV11-2 and TRBJ1-1; D gene uncertain. This CDR3 region has 12 residues. Trimming stripped 2 bases from V and 6 bases from J, with 7 bases between. Germline CDR1 is SGHAT and CDR2 is FQNNGV. CDR3 loop: CASSLRLAEAFF. The CDR3 bases are TGTGCCAGCAGCTTACGATTGGCTGAAGCTTTCTTT.

This clonotype was found many times. The chain uses TRBV18 and TRBJ2-7, with D perhaps TRBD2 (6 bases). The CDR3 runs to 15 residues. Germline values: CDR1 KGHSH, CDR2 LQKENI. Trimming took off 3 bases at V and 2 bases at J, with 14 bases between the two ends. In nucleotides, the CDR3 is TGTGCCAGCTCACCTTACCAGGGAGGAGCCTACGAGCAGTACTTC. This codes for CASSPYQGGAYEQYF. Using reference TRBV18 and TRBJ2-7 for the parts outside the CDR3, the full variable domain is NAGVMQNPRHLVRRRGQEARLRCSPMKGHSHVYWYRQLPEEGLKFMVYLQKENIIDESGMPKERFSAEFPKEGPSILRIQQVVRGDSAAYFCASSPYQGGAYEQYFGPGTRLTVT.

This clonotype was seen ten or more times. The DNA for the CDR3 is TGCGCCAGCAGCTGGGCCCGACCCGAAGAGACCCAGTACTTC. Translating gives CASSWARPEETQYF. V is TRBV5-1 and J is TRBJ2-5; D remains unclear. The germline V and J ends were trimmed by 3 bases and 3 bases, with 12 bases remaining between them. Germline CDR1 reads SGHRS; CDR2 reads YFSETQ. This CDR3 contains 14 residues.

This clonotype was counted a few times. A read error may be the cause here, since a much bigger clone is one base away. The chain carries TRBV2 and TRBJ2-3; TRBD2 agrees at 10 bases. Germline CDR1 SNHLY, CDR2 FYNNEI. The V segment lost 10 bases and the J segment 2 bases; nucleotides outside the gene matches: 6. The CDR3 runs to 14 residues. The DNA of the CDR3 is TGTGCCACCAGCCTAGCGGGAGACACAGATACGCAGTATTTT. Its protein product is CATSLAGDTDTQYF.

This clonotype came up many times. The chain carries TRBV6-2 or TRBV6-3 and TRBJ1-1, with D possibly matching TRBD1 (5 bases). Trimming took 0 bases from V and 3 from J, leaving 8 bases between them. The CDR3 length is 14 residues. Germline CDR1 reads MNHEY; CDR2 reads SVGEGT. CDR3 DNA: TGTGCCAGCAGTTACTCAGGGGCGGACACTGAAGCTTTCTTT. Its translation: CASSYSGADTEAFF.

Concerning this clonotype: At one boundary the junction diverges from the germline segment, which might be a read error. The chain carries TRBV27 and TRBJ1-1, with D hard to call. The CDR3 has 15 amino acids. Germline CDR1 and CDR2: MNHEY and SMNVEV (reference sequence). The CDR3 DNA reads TGTGCCAGCAGCTTCTCCCCGACGGGAAACACTGACGCTTTCTTT. This encodes CASSFSPTGNTDAFF.

This clonotype was detected ten times or more. The chain combines TRBV24-1 with TRBJ1-1; TRBD1 aligns across 7 bases. The V gene's germline CDR1 is KGHDR and CDR2 SFDVKD. The V and J ends lost 2 bases and 4 bases, in that order; junction bases with no gene match: 6. This CDR3 comprises 15 residues. The CDR3 DNA sequence: TGTGCCACCAGTGATTCGGGACAGTGGGGCACTGAAGCTTTCTTT. Translated, it gives CATSDSGQWGTEAFF.

This clonotype was counted at least ten times. The V and J genes are TRBV7-2 and TRBJ2-1, with D hard to call. V was shortened by 1 base and J by 3 bases, with 13 bases between the two germline ends. The CDR3 length is 16 residues. Germline V lookup: CDR1 SGHTA, CDR2 FQGNSA. The CDR3 sequence: CASSLDPLLYYNEQFF. The CDR3 DNA reads as TGTGCCAGCAGCTTAGACCCCCTACTCTACTACAATGAGCAGTTCTTC.

This clonotype has just a few counts. The J gene is TRBJ2-5, the V gene TRBV7-9; possible D gene TRBD2, 6 bases. CDR3 length: 15 residues. The V end lost 5 bases, the J end lost 2 bases, and 15 bases lay between the germline ends. Germline V gene lookup returns CDR1 SEHNR and CDR2 FQNEAQ (reference sequence). The CDR3 DNA reads TGTGCCAGCAGCCCCAGCCGGGGGTCGCAAGAGACCCAGTACTTC. Translating it yields CASSPSRGSQETQYF.